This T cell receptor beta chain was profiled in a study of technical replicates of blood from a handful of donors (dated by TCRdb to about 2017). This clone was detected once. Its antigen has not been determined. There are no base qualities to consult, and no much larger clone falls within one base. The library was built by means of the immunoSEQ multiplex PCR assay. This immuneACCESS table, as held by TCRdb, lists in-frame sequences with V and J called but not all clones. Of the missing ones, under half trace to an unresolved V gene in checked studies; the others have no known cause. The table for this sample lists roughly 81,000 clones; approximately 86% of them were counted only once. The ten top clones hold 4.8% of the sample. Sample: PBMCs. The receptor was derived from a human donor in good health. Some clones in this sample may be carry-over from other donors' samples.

CDR3 region: CASSSDRAVRYGYTF. The nucleotide sequence reads as follows: TGTGCCAGCAGTTCTGACAGGGCGGTACGATATGGCTACACCTTC. This chain joins TRBV27 to TRBJ1-2, and TRBD1 aligns with 7 junction nucleotides. Reading from cysteine to phenylalanine, the CDR3 counts 15 amino acids. The entry retains the CDR3 DNA only, 45 bases that are in frame from base 1. V ends up 4 bases short and J 5 bases short, with an unmatched junction base count of 10. Per the germline V gene (reference sequence), MNHEY is the CDR1 and SMNVEV is the CDR2.